This T cell receptor beta chain was found in a study of OX40 agonist ivuxolimab in advanced cancers. Across the study: Therapy given before enrollment (anti-PD-1, anti-PD-L1 or anti-CTLA-4) was allowed, and around 44% had some.

Germline V gene sequence: CDR1 MGHRA, CDR2 YSYEKL. The CDR3 has 19 residues. The V gene end was trimmed by 0 bases and the J gene end by 4 bases; junction bases not matched to a gene: 11. Repertoires were generated with immunoSEQ multiplex PCR, while TCRdb's copy carries only in-frame clones and drops some. The sample holds tens of thousands of clones, 70% to 90% seen once. Exclusion applied to patients with autoimmune disease history or systemic immunosuppression. This sample comprised CD4+ or CD8+ T cells sorted from blood, obtained in a trial of the OX40 agonist ivuxolimab. V and J are TRBV4-1 and TRBJ2-2; 10 bases fit TRBD2. The TCR comes from an adult with an advanced solid tumor such as melanoma, head and neck, liver or kidney cancer. CDR3 nucleotides: TGCGCCAGCAGCCAAGAGCGGGCCAGCGGGAGGGCCGTCACCGGGGAGCTGTTTTTT. It specifies CASSQERASGRAVTGELFF.